One sample yielded the 19 T cell receptor beta chains listed below, sequenced in a study of cytomegalovirus exposure and HLA in healthy donors. The data were produced by immunoSEQ multiplex PCR, yet TCRdb's version contains in-frame clones alone and is incomplete. The profile shows approximately 270,000 clones, roughly 85% of them singletons. The specimen sequenced was PBMCs. The source of these receptors is a woman between 18 and 29 years old in good health and CMV-seronegative.

The CDR3 nucleotides read TGTGCCAGCAGCTTAACCGCCAGGGGGTTCACAGATACGCAGTATTTT. This encodes CASSLTARGFTDTQYF. The chain links TRBV7-2 to TRBJ2-3; 7 bases line up with TRBD1. J gave up 2 bases and V 2 bases, and 7 bases lay outside the gene matches. The germline V gene encodes CDR1 SGHTA and CDR2 FQGNSA. The CDR3 loop spans 16 amino acids.

This clone was counted a single time. The V call is TRBV4-1, the J call TRBJ1-1; D is ambiguous. V gave up 2 bases and J gave up 7 bases, with 11 bases separating them. Germline V lookup: CDR1 MGHRA, CDR2 YSYEKL. The CDR3 is 13 amino acids. CDR3 DNA: TGCGCCAGCAGCCAATTAGACCGGGATGAAGCTTTCTTT. Translation: CASSQLDRDEAFF.

This clone was detected once. The chain employs TRBV28 and TRBJ2-7; 7 bases fit TRBD1. Germline V gene sequence: CDR1 MDHEN, CDR2 SYDVKM. The CDR3 sequence is 16 residues long. V lost 5 bases to trimming and J lost 0 bases; unmatched junction nucleotides: 10. CDR3 in amino acids: CASSTPRQGSSYEQYF. The DNA for the CDR3 is TGTGCCAGCAGTACCCCCAGACAGGGAAGCTCCTACGAGCAGTACTTC. Complete variable domain (other parts from reference TRBV28 and TRBJ2-7): DVKVTQSSRYLVKRTGEKVFLECVQDMDHENMFWYRQDPGLGLRLIYFSYDVKMKEKGDIPEGYSVSREKKERFSLILESASTNQTSMYLCASSTPRQGSSYEQYFGPGTRLTVT.

The chain is built from TRBV30 and TRBJ2-1; 9 bases are shared with TRBD2. This CDR3 has 13 amino acids. Germline V CDR1 and CDR2: GTSNPN, SVGIG (reference sequence). Trimming removed 8 bases from V and 0 bases from J; junction bases left unmatched: 2. The CDR3 loop is CAHSGSSYNEQFF. The CDR3 DNA reads TGTGCCCATAGCGGGAGCTCCTACAATGAGCAGTTCTTC.

This clone was picked up one time. The chain is built from TRBV5-4 and TRBJ1-1; D may be TRBD1 (6 bases). Trimming removed 2 bases from V and 4 bases from J, with 9 bases in between. CDR1 and CDR2 from the germline V gene are SGHNT and YYREEE (reference sequence). This CDR3 contains 13 residues. CDR3 residues: CASSLGGGTEAFF. The CDR3 coding sequence is TGTGCCAGCAGCTTAGGGGGGGGCACTGAAGCTTTCTTT.

The J gene is TRBJ1-2, the V gene TRBV27, with 9 bases that match TRBD1. The V gene end was trimmed by 6 bases and the J gene end by 4 bases; junction bases not matched to a gene: 9. CDR3 size: 15 residues. Germline V CDR1 and CDR2: MNHEY, SMNVEV (reference sequence). The CDR3 DNA sequence: TGTGCCAGCAGCCCTACAGGGGGCGCTTTCTATGGCTACACCTTC. Translation: CASSPTGGAFYGYTF.

V gene TRBV6-1 combines with J gene TRBJ1-5; D might be TRBD1 (6 bases). There are 14 residues in the CDR3. CDR1 is MNHNS and CDR2 is SASEGT in the germline V gene. Trimming took 3 bases from V and 7 from J, leaving 13 bases between them. The CDR3 reads CASSDTGLDQPQHF. The CDR3 region has the DNA TGTGCCAGCAGTGATACAGGGCTGGACCAGCCCCAGCATTTT.

The V call is TRBV7-9, the J call TRBJ2-1, with unresolved D. The V and J ends lost 6 bases and 0 bases respectively, with 6 bases between them. Germline V gene lookup returns CDR1 SEHNR and CDR2 FQNEAQ (reference sequence). This CDR3 has 13 amino acids. The CDR3 spells CASRAFSYNEQFF. CDR3 bases: TGTGCCAGCAGGGCCTTCTCCTACAATGAGCAGTTCTTC.

The genes are TRBV19 and TRBJ2-7, with a weak D call TRBD2 (7 bases). Germline lookup yields CDR1 LNHDA and CDR2 SQIVND (reference sequence). The CDR3 spans 13 residues. V lost 3 bases to trimming and J lost 7 bases, with 13 bases between them. The CDR3 protein is CASSIRGAGEQYF. CDR3 sequence (DNA): TGTGCCAGTAGTATTCGGGGGGCTGGGGAGCAGTACTTC.

This sequence joins TRBV19 and TRBJ1-3; the match to TRBD1 covers 10 bases. In germline, CDR1 is LNHDA, CDR2 SQIVND (reference sequence). The V segment lost 7 bases and the J segment 5 bases; nucleotides outside the gene matches: 5. This CDR3 spans 14 amino acids. The CDR3 nucleotides read TGTGCCAGTAATACGGGACAGGGGCGAAACACCATATATTTT. Translating it yields CASNTGQGRNTIYF.

The chain carries TRBV4-1 and TRBJ1-2; 10 bases match TRBD1. Germline-derived CDR1 and CDR2 are MGHRA and YSYEKL. The CDR3 has 19 residues. J lost 3 bases, V lost 4 bases, and 17 bases had no gene match. The CDR3 region is CASSLVRDRGLRGDYGYTF. CDR3 sequence (DNA): TGCGCCAGCAGCCTCGTCCGGGACAGGGGCCTGCGAGGGGACTATGGCTACACCTTC.

This rearrangement joins TRBV2 to TRBJ2-7; a weak D match, TRBD1 (6 bases). Trimming took 6 bases from V and 0 from J, leaving 15 bases between them. Germline values: CDR1 SNHLY, CDR2 FYNNEI. The CDR3 totals 15 residues. This CDR3 is CASRRTEAFSYEQYF. The DNA of the CDR3 is TGTGCCAGCAGGAGGACAGAAGCTTTCTCCTACGAGCAGTACTTC.

The table lists this clone with a few counts. The genes are TRBV6-5 and TRBJ1-2, with D unclear. Trimming removed 9 bases at V and 0 bases at J, with 17 bases between. From germline, CDR1 is MNHEY and CDR2 SVGAGI. This CDR3 region has 15 residues. CDR3 sequence (DNA): TGTGCCAGTCATCGTGGAGGACCCACTAACTATGGCTACACCTTC. This codes for CASHRGGPTNYGYTF.

This sequence joins TRBV6-1 and TRBJ1-1, with 8 bases fitting TRBD1. V trimming: 6 bases; J trimming: 4 bases; junction bases outside the gene matches: 4. Germline CDR1 reads MNHNS; CDR2 reads SASEGT. This CDR3 spans 13 amino acids. The CDR3 region is CASRDTGGTEAFF. The CDR3 DNA follows: TGTGCCAGCAGGGACACAGGGGGCACTGAAGCTTTCTTT.

This CDR3 is CASSFNPVGGYIQYF. DNA for the CDR3: TGCGCCAGCAGCTTTAATCCGGTCGGAGGGTACATTCAGTACTTC. The chain combines TRBV5-1 with TRBJ2-4, with D possibly being TRBD2 (6 bases). Germline values: CDR1 SGHRS, CDR2 YFSETQ. The CDR3 covers 15 residues. V dropped 2 bases and J dropped 8 bases, with 17 bases sitting between them.

CDR3 sequence: CASSLIRGGENEQFF. The CDR3 DNA sequence: TGTGCCAGCAGCTTAATCCGGGGGGGCGAGAATGAGCAGTTCTTC. The chain has TRBV11-1 and TRBJ2-1, with 8 bases lining up with TRBD2. Germline CDR1 is SGHAT and CDR2 is FQDESV (reference sequence). The ends lost 2 bases at V and 7 bases at J; junction bases unmatched: 7. CDR3 size: 15 residues.

This sequence joins TRBV2 and TRBJ1-1; perhaps TRBD1 as D (5 bases). V lost 8 bases to trimming and J lost 4 bases, with 11 bases between them. The CDR3 sequence is 12 residues long. The germline gives CDR1 SNHLY, CDR2 FYNNEI. As DNA, the CDR3 is TGTGCCAGCTCCAGGGTAGGCACTGAAGCTTTCTTT. This translates into CASSRVGTEAFF.

The chain recombines TRBV6-5 with TRBJ2-1; 7 nucleotides match TRBD2. Losses at the gene ends were 6 bases for V and 10 bases for J; bases not matched to a gene: 15. The V gene's germline CDR1 is MNHEY and CDR2 SVGAGI. The CDR3 is 15 amino acids. The CDR3 protein is CASRPPGREFPEQFF. DNA for the CDR3: TGTGCCAGCAGGCCGCCAGGGCGGGAGTTCCCAGAGCAGTTCTTC.

The chain employs TRBV29-1 and TRBJ1-2, with 8 positions matching TRBD1. The CDR3 covers 17 residues. V was pared by 4 bases and J by 6 bases, with 19 bases of the junction left unmatched. Germline CDR1 and CDR2: SQVTM and ANQGSEA. In DNA, the CDR3 is TGCAGCGTTGTGCCAAGTGAGGGGGGCAGGGGGCGAGATGGCTACACCTTC. Protein sequence: CSVVPSEGGRGRDGYTF.